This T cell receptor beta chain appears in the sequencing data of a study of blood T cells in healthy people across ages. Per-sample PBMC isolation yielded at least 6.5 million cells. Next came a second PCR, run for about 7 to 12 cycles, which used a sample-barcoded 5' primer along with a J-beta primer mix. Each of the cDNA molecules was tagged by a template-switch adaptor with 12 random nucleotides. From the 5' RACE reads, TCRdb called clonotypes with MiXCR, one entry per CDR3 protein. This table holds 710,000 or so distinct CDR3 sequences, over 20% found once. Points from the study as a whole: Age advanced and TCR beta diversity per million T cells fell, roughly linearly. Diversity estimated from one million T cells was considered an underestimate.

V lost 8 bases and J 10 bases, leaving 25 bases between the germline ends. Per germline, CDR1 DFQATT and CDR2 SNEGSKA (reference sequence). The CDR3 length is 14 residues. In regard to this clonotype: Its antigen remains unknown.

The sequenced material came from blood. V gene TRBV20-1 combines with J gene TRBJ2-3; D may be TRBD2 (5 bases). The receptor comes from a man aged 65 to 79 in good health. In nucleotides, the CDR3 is TGCAGTCCGTCCCCTCTAGCAGACCGAGCTCCGCAGTATTTT. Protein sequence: CSPSPLADRAPQYF.